The following is a T cell receptor beta chain sequence with its context. Its target is unknown. The germline V and J ends were trimmed by 4 bases and 13 bases, with 11 bases remaining between them. CDR3 length: 12 amino acids. Germline V gene lookup returns CDR1 LGHDT and CDR2 YNNKEL (reference sequence). The data were obtained in a study of T cell responses to AZD1222 COVID-19 vaccine. Regarding the study as a whole: Across spike, vaccine-associated CD4 TCRs were found, dominant at 160-218 and 743-854. Regions left unmutated in variants are reportedly the target of nearly half of spike-specific TCRs. Only after the peak T cell response were repertoires sampled. Clonal diversity may have been underestimated in mostly white British donors.

Profiling relied on immunoSEQ multiplex PCR, and the TCRdb table lists in-frame clones only, not all of them. This sample carries around 71,000 clones, approximately 80% of them seen once, and the ten largest clones take about an eighth. V gene TRBV3-1 (or the pseudogene TRBV3-2) combines with J gene TRBJ1-6; D gene ambiguous. Sample: peripheral blood, taken 28 days after the second AZD1222 dose. This sequence originates from an adult who received the AZD1222 COVID-19 vaccine. The DNA for the CDR3 is TGTGCCAGCAGCCCAGGCGTATTTCCCCTCCACTTT. Translation gives CASSPGVFPLHF.